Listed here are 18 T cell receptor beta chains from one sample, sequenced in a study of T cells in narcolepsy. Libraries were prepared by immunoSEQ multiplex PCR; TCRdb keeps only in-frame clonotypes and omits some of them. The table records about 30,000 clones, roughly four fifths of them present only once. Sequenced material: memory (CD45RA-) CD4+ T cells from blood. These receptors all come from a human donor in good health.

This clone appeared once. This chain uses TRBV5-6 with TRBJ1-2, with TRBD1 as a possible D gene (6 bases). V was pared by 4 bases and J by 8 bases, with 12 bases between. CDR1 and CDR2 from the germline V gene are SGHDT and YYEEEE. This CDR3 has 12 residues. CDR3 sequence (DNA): TGTGCCAGCAGCACCAGGGGTTGGGGCTACACCTTC. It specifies CASSTRGWGYTF.

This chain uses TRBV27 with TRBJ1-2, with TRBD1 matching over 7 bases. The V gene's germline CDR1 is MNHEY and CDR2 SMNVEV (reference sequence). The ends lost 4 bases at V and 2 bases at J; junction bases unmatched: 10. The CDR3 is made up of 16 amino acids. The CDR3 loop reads CASSSFGAQGNYGYTF. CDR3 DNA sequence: TGTGCCAGCAGTTCTTTCGGTGCACAGGGGAACTATGGCTACACCTTC.

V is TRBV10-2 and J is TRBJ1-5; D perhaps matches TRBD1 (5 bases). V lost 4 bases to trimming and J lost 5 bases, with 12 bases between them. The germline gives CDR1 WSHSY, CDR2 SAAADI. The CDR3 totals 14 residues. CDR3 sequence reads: CASSVAGIDQPQHF. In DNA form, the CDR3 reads TGCGCCAGCAGTGTAGCAGGGATCGATCAGCCCCAGCATTTT.

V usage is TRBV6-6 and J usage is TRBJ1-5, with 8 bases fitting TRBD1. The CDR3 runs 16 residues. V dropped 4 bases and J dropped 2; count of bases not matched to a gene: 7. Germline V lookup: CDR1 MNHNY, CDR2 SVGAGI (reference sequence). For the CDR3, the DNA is TGTGCCAGCAGTTTTACAGGGGGTGATGGCAATCAGCCCCAGCATTTT. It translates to CASSFTGGDGNQPQHF.

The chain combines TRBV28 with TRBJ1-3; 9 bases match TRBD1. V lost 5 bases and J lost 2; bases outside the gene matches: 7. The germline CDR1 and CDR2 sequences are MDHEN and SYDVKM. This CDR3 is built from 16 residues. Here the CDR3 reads CASSNGRTGAGNTIYF. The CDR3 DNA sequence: TGTGCCAGCAGTAACGGACGGACAGGGGCTGGAAACACCATATATTTT.

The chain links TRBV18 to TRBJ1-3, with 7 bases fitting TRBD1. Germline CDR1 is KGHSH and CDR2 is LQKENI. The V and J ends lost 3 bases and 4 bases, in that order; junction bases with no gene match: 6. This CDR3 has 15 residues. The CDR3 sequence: CASSPIPGQGNTIYF. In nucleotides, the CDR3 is TGTGCCAGCTCACCGATACCGGGACAGGGAAACACCATATATTTT.

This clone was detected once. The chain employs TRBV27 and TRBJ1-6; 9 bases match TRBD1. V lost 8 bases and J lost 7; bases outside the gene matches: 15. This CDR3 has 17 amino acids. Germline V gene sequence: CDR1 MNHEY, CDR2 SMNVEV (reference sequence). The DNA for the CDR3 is TGTGCCAGCCGGGACAGGGCCCTAGGGATGGGGAATTCACCCCTCCACTTT. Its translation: CASRDRALGMGNSPLHF.

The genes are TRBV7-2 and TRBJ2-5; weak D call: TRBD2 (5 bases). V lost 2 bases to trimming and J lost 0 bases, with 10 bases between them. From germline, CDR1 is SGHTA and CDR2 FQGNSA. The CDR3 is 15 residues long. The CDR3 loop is CASSLIGVNQETQYF. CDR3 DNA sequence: TGTGCCAGCAGCTTAATCGGGGTCAACCAAGAGACCCAGTACTTC. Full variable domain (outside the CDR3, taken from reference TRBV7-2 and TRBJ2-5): GAGVSQSPSNKVTEKGKDVELRCDPISGHTALYWYRQSLGQGLEFLIYFQGNSAPDKSGLPSDRFSAERTGGSVSTLTIQRTQQEDSAVYLCASSLIGVNQETQYFGPGTRLLVL.

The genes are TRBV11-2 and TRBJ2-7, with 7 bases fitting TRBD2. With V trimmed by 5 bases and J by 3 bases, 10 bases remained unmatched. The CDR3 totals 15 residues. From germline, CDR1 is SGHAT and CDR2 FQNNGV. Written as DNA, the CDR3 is TGTGCCAGCAGCCCCCTCCGGGGACTACTCTACGAGCAGTACGTC. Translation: CASSPLRGLLYEQYV.

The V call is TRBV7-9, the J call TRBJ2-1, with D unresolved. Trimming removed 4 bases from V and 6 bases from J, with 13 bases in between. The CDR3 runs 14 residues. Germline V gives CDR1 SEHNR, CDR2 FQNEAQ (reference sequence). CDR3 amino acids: CASSSGGLSNEQFF. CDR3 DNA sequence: TGTGCCAGCAGCTCCGGTGGCCTGAGCAATGAGCAGTTCTTC.

The CDR3 sequence: CASSHTTESGELFF. For the CDR3, the DNA is TGCGCCAGCAGCCACACCACAGAGTCCGGGGAGCTGTTTTTT. The V call is TRBV4-1, the J call TRBJ2-2; D ambiguous. Trimming shortened V by 3 bases and J by 6 bases, and 11 bases separated the two germline ends. In germline, CDR1 is MGHRA, CDR2 YSYEKL. The CDR3 is 14 amino acids.

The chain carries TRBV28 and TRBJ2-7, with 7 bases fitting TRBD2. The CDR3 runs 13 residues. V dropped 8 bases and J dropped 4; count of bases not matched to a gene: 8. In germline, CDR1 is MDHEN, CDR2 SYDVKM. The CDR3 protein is CASSRGIGYEQYF. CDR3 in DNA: TGTGCCAGCTCGCGGGGGATTGGATACGAGCAGTACTTC.

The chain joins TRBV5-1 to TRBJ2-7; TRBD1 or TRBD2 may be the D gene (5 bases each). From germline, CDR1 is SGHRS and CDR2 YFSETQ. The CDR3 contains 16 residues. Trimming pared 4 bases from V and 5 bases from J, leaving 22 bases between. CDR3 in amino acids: CASSPGIGTSGDEQYF. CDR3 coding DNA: TGCGCCAGCAGCCCGGGGATAGGGACCTCCGGCGACGAGCAGTACTTC. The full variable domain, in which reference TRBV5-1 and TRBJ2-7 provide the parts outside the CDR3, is KAGVTQTPRYLIKTRGQQVTLSCSPISGHRSVSWYQQTPGQGLQFLFEYFSETQRNKGNFPGRFSGRQFSNSRSEMNVSTLELGDSALYLCASSPGIGTSGDEQYFGPGTRLTVT.

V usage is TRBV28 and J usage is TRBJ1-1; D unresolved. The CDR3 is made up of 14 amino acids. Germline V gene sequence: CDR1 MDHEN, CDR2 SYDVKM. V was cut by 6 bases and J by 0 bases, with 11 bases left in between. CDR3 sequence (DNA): TGTGCCAGCAGAATGGGTACTCTGAACACTGAAGCTTTCTTT. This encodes CASRMGTLNTEAFF.

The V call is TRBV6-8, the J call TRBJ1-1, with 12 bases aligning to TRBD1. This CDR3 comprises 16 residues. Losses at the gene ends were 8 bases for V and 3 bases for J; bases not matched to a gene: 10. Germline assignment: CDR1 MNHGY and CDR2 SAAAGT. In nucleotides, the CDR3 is TGTGCCAGCGGAGGGACAGGGGGCTTTGGGGACACTGAAGCTTTCTTT. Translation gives CASGGTGGFGDTEAFF.

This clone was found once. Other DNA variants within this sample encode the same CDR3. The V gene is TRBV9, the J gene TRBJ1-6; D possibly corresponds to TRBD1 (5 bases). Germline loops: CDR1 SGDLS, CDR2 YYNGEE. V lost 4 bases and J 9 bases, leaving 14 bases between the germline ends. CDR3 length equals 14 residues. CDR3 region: CASSYARGGSPLHF. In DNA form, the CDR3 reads TGTGCCAGCAGCTACGCGAGGGGCGGTTCACCCCTCCACTTT.

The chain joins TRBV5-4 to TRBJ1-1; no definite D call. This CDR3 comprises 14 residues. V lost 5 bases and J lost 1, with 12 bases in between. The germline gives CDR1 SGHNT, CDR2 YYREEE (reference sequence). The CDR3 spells CASSRKAGNTEAFF. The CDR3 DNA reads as TGTGCCAGCAGTCGAAAGGCAGGGAACACTGAAGCTTTCTTT.

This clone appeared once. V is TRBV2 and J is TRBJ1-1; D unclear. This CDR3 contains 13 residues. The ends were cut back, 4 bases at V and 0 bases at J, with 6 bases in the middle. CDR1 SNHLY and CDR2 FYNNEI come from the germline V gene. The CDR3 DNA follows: TGTGCCAGCAGTGCACAGCTGAACACTGAAGCTTTCTTT. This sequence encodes CASSAQLNTEAFF.